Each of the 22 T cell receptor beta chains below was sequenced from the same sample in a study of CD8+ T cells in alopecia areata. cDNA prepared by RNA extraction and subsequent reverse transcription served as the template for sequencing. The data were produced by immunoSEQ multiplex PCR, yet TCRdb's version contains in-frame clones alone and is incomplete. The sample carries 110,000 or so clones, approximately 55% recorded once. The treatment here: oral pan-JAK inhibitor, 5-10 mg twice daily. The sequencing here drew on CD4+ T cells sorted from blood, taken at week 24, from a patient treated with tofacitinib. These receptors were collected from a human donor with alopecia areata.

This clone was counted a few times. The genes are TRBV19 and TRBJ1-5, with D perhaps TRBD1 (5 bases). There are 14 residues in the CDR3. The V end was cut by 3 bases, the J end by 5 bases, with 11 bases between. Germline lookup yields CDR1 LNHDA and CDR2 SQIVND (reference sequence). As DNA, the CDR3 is TGTGCCAGTAGTATGTACGCGGGGGATCAGCCCCAGCATTTT. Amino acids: CASSMYAGDQPQHF.

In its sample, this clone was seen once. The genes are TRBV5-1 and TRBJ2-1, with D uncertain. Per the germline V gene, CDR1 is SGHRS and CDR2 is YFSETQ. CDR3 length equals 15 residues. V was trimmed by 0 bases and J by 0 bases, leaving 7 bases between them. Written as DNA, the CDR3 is TGCGCCAGCAGCTTGGCCTGGTCCTCCTACAATGAGCAGTTCTTC. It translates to CASSLAWSSYNEQFF.

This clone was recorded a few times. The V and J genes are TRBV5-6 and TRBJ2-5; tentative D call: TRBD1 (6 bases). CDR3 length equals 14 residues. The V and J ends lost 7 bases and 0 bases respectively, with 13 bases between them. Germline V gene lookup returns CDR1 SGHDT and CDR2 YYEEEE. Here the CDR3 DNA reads TGTGCCAGCCGACCACAGGGACACCAAGAGACCCAGTACTTC. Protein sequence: CASRPQGHQETQYF.

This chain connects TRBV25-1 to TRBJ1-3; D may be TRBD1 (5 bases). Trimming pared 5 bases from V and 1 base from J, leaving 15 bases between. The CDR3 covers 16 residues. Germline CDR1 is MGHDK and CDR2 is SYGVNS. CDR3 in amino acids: CASSPGTVISGNTIYF. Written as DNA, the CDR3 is TGTGCCAGCAGTCCAGGGACGGTAATTTCTGGAAACACCATATATTTT. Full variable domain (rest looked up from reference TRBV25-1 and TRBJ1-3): EADIYQTPRYLVIGTGKKITLECSQTMGHDKMYWYQQDPGMELHLIHYSYGVNSTEKGDLSSESTVSRIRTEHFPLTLESARPSHTSQYLCASSPGTVISGNTIYFGEGSWLTVV.

The CDR3 sequence is CASRYGNAGTDTQYF. Written as DNA, the CDR3 is TGCGCCAGCAGGTACGGAAACGCCGGCACAGATACGCAGTATTTT. V is TRBV5-1 and J is TRBJ2-3; D is unclear. There are 15 residues in the CDR3. The germline CDR1 and CDR2 sequences are SGHRS and YFSETQ. Between the trimmed V and J ends, which lost 5 bases and 1 base, there was a span of 14 bases.

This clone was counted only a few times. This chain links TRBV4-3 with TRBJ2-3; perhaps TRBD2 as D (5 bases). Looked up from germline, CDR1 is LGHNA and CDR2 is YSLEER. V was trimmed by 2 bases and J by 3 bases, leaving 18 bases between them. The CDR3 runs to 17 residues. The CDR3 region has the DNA TGCGCCAGCAGCCAACAGGTCTCCGTTTCGGGGACAGATACGCAGTATTTT. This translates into CASSQQVSVSGTDTQYF.

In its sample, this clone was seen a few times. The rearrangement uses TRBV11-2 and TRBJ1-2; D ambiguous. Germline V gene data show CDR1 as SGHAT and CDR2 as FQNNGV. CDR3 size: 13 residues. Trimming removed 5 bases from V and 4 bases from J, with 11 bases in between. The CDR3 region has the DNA TGTGCCAGCAGCCCCGGACGGGCCTATGGCTACACCTTC. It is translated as CASSPGRAYGYTF. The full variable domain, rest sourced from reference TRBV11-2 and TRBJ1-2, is EAGVAQSPRYKIIEKRQSVAFWCNPISGHATLYWYQQILGQGPKLLIQFQNNGVVDDSQLPKDRFSAERLKGVDSTLKIQPAKLEDSAVYLCASSPGRAYGYTFGSGTRLTVV.

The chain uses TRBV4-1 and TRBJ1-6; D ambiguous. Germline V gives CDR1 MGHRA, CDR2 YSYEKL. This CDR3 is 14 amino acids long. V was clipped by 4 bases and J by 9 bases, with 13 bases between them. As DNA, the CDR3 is TGCGCCAGCAGCCGACTAGGAAACACTTCACCCCTCCACTTT. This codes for CASSRLGNTSPLHF.

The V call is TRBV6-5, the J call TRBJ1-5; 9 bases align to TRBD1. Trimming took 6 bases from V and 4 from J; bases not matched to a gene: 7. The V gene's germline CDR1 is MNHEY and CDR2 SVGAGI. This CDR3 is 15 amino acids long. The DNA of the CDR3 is TGTGCCAGCAGATACACCGGGACAGGGAATCAGCCCCAGCATTTT. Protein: CASRYTGTGNQPQHF.

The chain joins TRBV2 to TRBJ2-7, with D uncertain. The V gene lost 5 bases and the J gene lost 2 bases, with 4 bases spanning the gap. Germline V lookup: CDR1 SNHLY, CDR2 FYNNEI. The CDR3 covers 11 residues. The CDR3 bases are TGTGCCAGCAGTCCTACCTACGAGCAGTACTTC. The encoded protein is CASSPTYEQYF.

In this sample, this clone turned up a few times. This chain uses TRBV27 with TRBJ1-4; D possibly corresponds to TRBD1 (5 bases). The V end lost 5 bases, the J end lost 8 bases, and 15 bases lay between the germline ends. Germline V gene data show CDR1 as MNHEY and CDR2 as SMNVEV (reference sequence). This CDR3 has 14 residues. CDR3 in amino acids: CASSRASWGEKLFF. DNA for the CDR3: TGTGCCAGCAGTCGGGCCTCCTGGGGCGAAAAACTGTTTTTT.

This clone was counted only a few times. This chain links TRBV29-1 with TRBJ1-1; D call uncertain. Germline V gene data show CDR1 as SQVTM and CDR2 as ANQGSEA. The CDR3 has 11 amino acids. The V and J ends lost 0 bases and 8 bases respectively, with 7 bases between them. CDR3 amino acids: CSVEDPGEAFF. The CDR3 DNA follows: TGCAGCGTTGAAGATCCCGGAGAAGCTTTCTTT. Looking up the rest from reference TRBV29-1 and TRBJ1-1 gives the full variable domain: SAVISQKPSRDICQRGTSLTIQCQVDSQVTMMFWYRQQPGQSLTLIATANQGSEATYESGFVIDKFPISRPNLTFSTLTVSNMSPEDSSIYLCSVEDPGEAFFGQGTRLTVV.

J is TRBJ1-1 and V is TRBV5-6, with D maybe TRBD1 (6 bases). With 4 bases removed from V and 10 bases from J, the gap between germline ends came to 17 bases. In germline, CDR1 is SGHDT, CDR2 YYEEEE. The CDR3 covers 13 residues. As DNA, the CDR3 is TGTGCCAGCAGCCAGGACAGAGGGAGGGCAGCTTTCTTT. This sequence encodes CASSQDRGRAAFF.

The CDR3 loop is CATSRVLHRGTYNEQFF. CDR3 bases: TGTGCCACCAGCAGAGTCCTCCACAGGGGGACCTACAATGAGCAGTTCTTC. The rearrangement joins TRBV15 to TRBJ2-1; TRBD1 matches 8 bases. Germline loops: CDR1 LNHNV, CDR2 YYDKDF (reference sequence). The trim removed 1 base at V and 2 bases at J, leaving 7 bases unmatched. CDR3 length: 17 residues. Looking up the rest from reference TRBV15 and TRBJ2-1 gives the full variable domain: DAMVIQNPRYQVTQFGKPVTLSCSQTLNHNVMYWYQQKSSQAPKLLFHYYDKDFNNEADTPDNFQSRRPNTSFCFLDIRSPGLGDTAMYLCATSRVLHRGTYNEQFFGPGTRLTVL.

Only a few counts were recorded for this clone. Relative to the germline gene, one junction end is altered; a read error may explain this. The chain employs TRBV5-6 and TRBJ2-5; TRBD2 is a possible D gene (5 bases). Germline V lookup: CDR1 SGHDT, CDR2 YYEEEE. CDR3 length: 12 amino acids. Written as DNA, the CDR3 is TGTGCCAGCAGTTTGGTACCCGGGGCCCAGTACTTC. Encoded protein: CASSLVPGAQYF.

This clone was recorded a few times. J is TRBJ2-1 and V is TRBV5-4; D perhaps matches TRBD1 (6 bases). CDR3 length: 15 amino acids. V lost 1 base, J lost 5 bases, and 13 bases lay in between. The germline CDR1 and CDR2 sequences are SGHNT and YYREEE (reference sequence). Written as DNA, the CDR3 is TGTGCCAGCAGCTTGTGGGGGACAAGGAACAATGAGCAGTTCTTC. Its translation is CASSLWGTRNNEQFF.

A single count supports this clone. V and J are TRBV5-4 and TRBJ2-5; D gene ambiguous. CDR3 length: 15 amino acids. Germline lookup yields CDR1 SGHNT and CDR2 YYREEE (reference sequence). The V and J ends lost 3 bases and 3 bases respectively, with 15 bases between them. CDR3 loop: CASSSQLQQKETQYF. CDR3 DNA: TGTGCCAGCAGCTCGCAGCTGCAACAAAAAGAGACCCAGTACTTC.

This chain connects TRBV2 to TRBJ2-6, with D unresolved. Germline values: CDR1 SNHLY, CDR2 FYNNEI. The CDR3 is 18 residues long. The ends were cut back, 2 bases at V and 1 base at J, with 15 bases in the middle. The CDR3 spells CASSESAAGSSGANVLTF. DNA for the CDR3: TGTGCCAGCAGTGAATCGGCAGCAGGTAGTTCTGGGGCCAACGTCCTGACTTTC.

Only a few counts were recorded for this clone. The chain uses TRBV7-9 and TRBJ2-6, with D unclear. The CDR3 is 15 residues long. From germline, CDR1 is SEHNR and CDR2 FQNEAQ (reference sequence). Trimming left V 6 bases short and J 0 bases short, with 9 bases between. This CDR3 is CASSHSTSGANVLTF. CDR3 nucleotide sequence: TGTGCCAGCAGTCATAGCACCTCTGGGGCCAACGTCCTGACTTTC.

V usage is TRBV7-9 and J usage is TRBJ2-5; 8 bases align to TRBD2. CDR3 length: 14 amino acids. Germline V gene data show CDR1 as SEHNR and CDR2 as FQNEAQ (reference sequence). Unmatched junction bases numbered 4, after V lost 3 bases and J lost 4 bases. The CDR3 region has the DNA TGTGCCAGCAGCTTCTTGCTAGCGGGAGAGACCCAGTACTTC. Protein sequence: CASSFLLAGETQYF.

CDR3 nucleotide sequence: TGTGCCAGCAGCCAAGATTCTAGGGTTCGCACAGATACGCAGTATTTT. This sequence encodes CASSQDSRVRTDTQYF. This sequence joins TRBV14 and TRBJ2-3; D gene ambiguous. The CDR3 is made up of 16 amino acids. The V end lost 0 bases, the J end lost 1 base, and 11 bases lay between the germline ends. Looked up from germline, CDR1 is SGHDN and CDR2 is FVKESK.

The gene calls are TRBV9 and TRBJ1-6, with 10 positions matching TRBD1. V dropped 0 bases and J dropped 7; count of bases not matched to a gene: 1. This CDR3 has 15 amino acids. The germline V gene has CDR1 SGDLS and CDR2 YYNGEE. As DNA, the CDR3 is TGTGCCAGCAGCGTAGAGGACAGGGGGAATTCACCCCTCCACTTT. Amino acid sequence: CASSVEDRGNSPLHF.